Following are 19 T cell receptor beta chains from one sample sequenced in a study of blood T cell repertoires in COVID-19. Sequencing was performed with immunoSEQ multiplex PCR; in TCRdb, only in-frame clones are kept and a portion is missing. The sample consists of about 290,000 clones, 86% of them appearing once. Sequenced material: peripheral blood. The receptors here all came from a woman in her twenties or thirties with active or convalescent COVID-19.

The chain carries TRBV4-3 and TRBJ1-2; 7 bases align to TRBD1. The V gene end was trimmed by 0 bases and the J gene end by 2 bases; junction bases not matched to a gene: 9. This CDR3 contains 17 residues. Germline values: CDR1 LGHNA, CDR2 YSLEER. The DNA for the CDR3 is TGCGCCAGCAGCCAAGATTCAAGACAGGGATGGAACTATGGCTACACCTTC. Protein sequence: CASSQDSRQGWNYGYTF.

The chain combines TRBV2 with TRBJ1-3; D call uncertain. With 0 bases removed from V and 0 bases from J, the gap between germline ends came to 6 bases. Per the germline V gene, CDR1 is SNHLY and CDR2 is FYNNEI. The CDR3 contains 15 residues. The CDR3 reads CASSEARPSGNTIYF. The DNA for the CDR3 is TGTGCCAGCAGTGAAGCGAGGCCCTCTGGAAACACCATATATTTT.

The V gene is TRBV27, the J gene TRBJ1-1; D unclear. V was cut by 6 bases and J by 5 bases, with 16 bases left in between. The CDR3 covers 14 residues. Germline values: CDR1 MNHEY, CDR2 SMNVEV (reference sequence). The CDR3 loop is CASRWAGSGTEAFF. In DNA, the CDR3 is TGTGCCAGCAGATGGGCGGGGTCGGGAACTGAAGCTTTCTTT.

This clone turned up a few times. The rearrangement links TRBV6-4 to TRBJ2-3; 13 nucleotides align to TRBD2. There are 15 residues in the CDR3. Germline V CDR1 and CDR2: MRHNA, SNTAGT. Unmatched junction bases numbered 2, after V lost 5 bases and J lost 3 bases. CDR3 sequence: CASSRLAGGTDTQYF. CDR3 DNA sequence: TGTGCCAGCAGTAGACTAGCGGGGGGAACAGATACGCAGTATTTT.

V gene TRBV7-8 combines with J gene TRBJ2-5, with 8 bases identical to TRBD1. Germline assignment: CDR1 SGHVS and CDR2 FQNEAQ. The CDR3 runs 14 residues. V was clipped by 5 bases and J by 2 bases; unmatched bases: 4. The CDR3 sequence is CASSPRTGQETQYF. The CDR3 region has the DNA TGTGCCAGCAGCCCCAGGACAGGGCAAGAGACCCAGTACTTC.

The J gene is TRBJ2-7, the V gene TRBV2; no clear D gene. CDR3 length: 14 residues. Germline V gene lookup returns CDR1 SNHLY and CDR2 FYNNEI. Trimming left V 5 bases short and J 6 bases short, with 17 bases between. CDR3 sequence reads: CASSLPGGRREQYF. Here the CDR3 DNA reads TGTGCCAGCAGTCTCCCGGGTGGTCGGCGCGAGCAGTACTTC.

The chain links TRBV19 to TRBJ2-5; TRBD2 is a possible D gene (7 bases). CDR3 size: 16 residues. CDR1 and CDR2 from the germline V gene are LNHDA and SQIVND (reference sequence). The V end was cut by 1 base, the J end by 1 base, with 13 bases between. CDR3: CASSIVRGGPQETQYF. DNA of the CDR3: TGTGCCAGTAGTATAGTAAGGGGGGGGCCCCAAGAGACCCAGTACTTC. The variable domain in full, with the rest retrieved from reference TRBV19 and TRBJ2-5, is DGGITQSPKYLFRKEGQNVTLSCEQNLNHDAMYWYRQDPGQGLRLIYYSQIVNDFQKGDIAEGYSVSREKKESFPLTVTSAQKNPTAFYLCASSIVRGGPQETQYFGPGTRLLVL.

This sequence joins TRBV2 and TRBJ1-1, with 9 nucleotides matching TRBD1. J gave up 5 bases and V 6 bases, and 4 bases lay outside the gene matches. The CDR3 totals 13 residues. Germline values: CDR1 SNHLY, CDR2 FYNNEI. The CDR3 DNA is TGTGCCAGCAGCAGGGACAGGGAGACTGAAGCTTTCTTT. It is translated as CASSRDRETEAFF.

The chain is built from TRBV13 and TRBJ1-1; D unresolved. The CDR3 sequence is 11 residues long. Per germline, CDR1 PRHDT and CDR2 FYEKMQ (reference sequence). The V end was cut by 4 bases, the J end by 7 bases, with 7 bases between. CDR3 DNA sequence: TGTGCCAGCAGCTCCGGTAGTGAAGCTTTCTTT. Amino acid sequence: CASSSGSEAFF.

This sequence joins TRBV19 and TRBJ2-5, with 10 bases lining up with TRBD1. Germline lookup yields CDR1 LNHDA and CDR2 SQIVND (reference sequence). The ends lost 6 bases at V and 4 bases at J; junction bases unmatched: 8. The CDR3 is 15 amino acids. CDR3 DNA: TGTGCCAGTAGCCCGAGGACAGGGGGTGGAGAGACCCAGTACTTC. Encoded protein: CASSPRTGGGETQYF.

The chain employs TRBV9 and TRBJ2-3; D is possibly TRBD2 (5 bases). Per the germline V gene, CDR1 is SGDLS and CDR2 is YYNGEE. This CDR3 contains 15 residues. V was pared by 4 bases and J by 0 bases, with 12 bases between. The CDR3 loop reads CASSQAAPSTDTQYF. The CDR3 DNA reads as TGTGCCAGCAGCCAAGCGGCCCCTAGCACAGATACGCAGTATTTT.

The chain recombines TRBV19 with TRBJ1-4, with D unresolved. In germline, CDR1 is LNHDA, CDR2 SQIVND (reference sequence). This CDR3 contains 12 residues. V lost 6 bases and J lost 8, with 10 bases in between. CDR3 bases: TGTGCCAGTAGCCTCACACCGGAAAAACTGTTTTTT. Its translation is CASSLTPEKLFF.

The chain joins TRBV5-1 to TRBJ2-1, with D possibly matching TRBD1 (6 bases). This CDR3 is built from 13 residues. The germline V gene encodes CDR1 SGHRS and CDR2 YFSETQ. The germline V and J ends were trimmed by 5 bases and 1 base, with 7 bases remaining between them. This chain's CDR3 is CASRQGSYNEQFF. CDR3 in DNA: TGCGCCAGCAGGCAGGGGTCCTACAATGAGCAGTTCTTC.

This rearrangement joins TRBV21-1 to TRBJ1-1; TRBD1 is taken as the D call from the table, unchecked against the DNA. TRBV21-1 is an annotated pseudogene. The CDR3 loop spans 15 amino acids. As DNA, the CDR3 is TGTGCCAGCAAATCGTCAGGGGATACTCACACTGAAGCTTTCTTT. This encodes CASKSSGDTHTEAFF.

The chain has TRBV10-3 and TRBJ1-2, with D uncertain. The CDR3 is 12 amino acids. Per the germline V gene, CDR1 is ENHRY and CDR2 is SYGVKD. The germline V and J ends were trimmed by 2 bases and 8 bases, with 9 bases remaining between them. CDR3 amino acids: CAISELLVGYTF. Written as DNA, the CDR3 is TGTGCCATCAGTGAGCTACTGGTGGGCTACACCTTC.

The chain combines TRBV5-1 with TRBJ1-1, with 8 bases identical to TRBD1. V shed 4 bases, J shed 6 bases, and the junction held 5 bases outside the gene matches. Germline CDR1 reads SGHRS; CDR2 reads YFSETQ. The CDR3 length is 13 residues. In nucleotides, the CDR3 is TGCGCCAGCAGCCTATCGACAGGGGCTGAAGCTTTCTTT. It yields the protein CASSLSTGAEAFF.

The chain has TRBV3-1 (or the pseudogene TRBV3-2) and TRBJ2-7, with 7 positions matching TRBD1. V lost 4 bases and J lost 1; bases outside the gene matches: 7. Looked up from germline, CDR1 is LGHDT and CDR2 is YNNKEL (reference sequence). The length of the CDR3 is 15 residues. In DNA form, the CDR3 reads TGTGCCAGCAGCCGTCTCTGGGGACAGTCCTACGAGCAGTACTTC. Translating gives CASSRLWGQSYEQYF.

The chain joins TRBV30 to TRBJ1-2, with D maybe TRBD1 (5 bases). Germline loops: CDR1 GTSNPN, CDR2 SVGIG (reference sequence). The length of the CDR3 is 13 residues. V was trimmed by 0 bases and J by 4 bases, leaving 9 bases between them. The CDR3 DNA is TGTGCCTGGAGTGTAGGACACCCCTATGGCTACACCTTC. As protein: CAWSVGHPYGYTF.

For the CDR3, the DNA is TGTGCCAGTAGTCCCGCAGGGGGAAGTAGTCAGCCCCAGCATTTT. It is translated as CASSPAGGSSQPQHF. The rearrangement links TRBV19 to TRBJ1-5, with 7 bases identical to TRBD1. The CDR3 loop spans 15 amino acids. V lost 5 bases and J lost 6; bases outside the gene matches: 10. Germline assignment: CDR1 LNHDA and CDR2 SQIVND (reference sequence).